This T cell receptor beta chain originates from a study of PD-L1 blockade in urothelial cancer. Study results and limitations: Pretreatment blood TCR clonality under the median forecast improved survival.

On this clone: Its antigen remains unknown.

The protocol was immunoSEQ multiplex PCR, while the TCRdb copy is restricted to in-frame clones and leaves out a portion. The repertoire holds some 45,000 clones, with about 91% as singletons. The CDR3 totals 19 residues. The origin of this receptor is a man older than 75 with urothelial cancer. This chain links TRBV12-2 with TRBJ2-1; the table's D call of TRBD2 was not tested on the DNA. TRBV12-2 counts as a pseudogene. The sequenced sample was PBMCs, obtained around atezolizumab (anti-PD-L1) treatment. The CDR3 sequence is CASRLGPPPSGRDYNEQFF. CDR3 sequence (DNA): TGTGCAAGTCGCTTAGGACCCCCCCCTAGCGGGAGGGACTACAATGAGCAGTTCTTC.